This entry lists 7 T cell receptor beta chains sequenced from one sample in a study of control samples from healthy donors and cancer patients. Profiled with immunoSEQ multiplex PCR; TCRdb holds only in-frame clones, not every one. The sample lists 90,000 to 150,000 clones, around nine tenths occurring once. Sequences were obtained from blood. These receptors all stem from a man in his thirties or forties in good health.

This chain links TRBV5-1 with TRBJ2-1; 10 bases align to TRBD2. V was clipped by 4 bases and J by 4 bases; unmatched bases: 5. CDR3 size: 15 residues. The germline V gene encodes CDR1 SGHRS and CDR2 YFSETQ. CDR3 bases: TGCGCCAGCAGCCCCTGGACTAGCGGATACAATGAGCAGTTCTTC. Its translation is CASSPWTSGYNEQFF.

The chain couples TRBV2 to TRBJ2-1; 8 bases map to TRBD1. CDR1 is SNHLY, CDR2 FYNNEI, per germline. The CDR3 runs to 14 residues. Trimming removed 2 bases from V and 7 bases from J; junction bases left unmatched: 4. CDR3 sequence (DNA): TGTGCCAGCAGTGAACAGGGGGCAAGTAATGAGCAGTTCTTC. Its translation is CASSEQGASNEQFF.

The J gene is TRBJ1-1, the V gene TRBV10-3, with 7 bases lining up with TRBD1. The germline V gene has CDR1 ENHRY and CDR2 SYGVKD. This CDR3 has 15 amino acids. J gave up 5 bases and V 0 bases, and 6 bases lay outside the gene matches. CDR3 in DNA: TGTGCCATCAGTGAGTCGGGGGCAGGGGGAACTGAAGCTTTCTTT. Translated: CAISESGAGGTEAFF.

The chain recombines TRBV6-1 with TRBJ2-1; maybe TRBD2 (5 bases). Between the trimmed V and J ends, which lost 1 base and 4 bases, there was a span of 11 bases. Germline CDR1 and CDR2: MNHNS and SASEGT. The CDR3 is 15 residues long. The CDR3 is CASSEGTQAYNEQFF. CDR3 DNA sequence: TGTGCCAGCAGTGAAGGGACTCAGGCGTACAATGAGCAGTTCTTC.

The chain has TRBV7-2 and TRBJ2-7; TRBD1 might be the D (6 bases). The CDR3 loop spans 14 amino acids. V shed 6 bases and J shed 1 base, with 13 bases lying between them. Germline CDR1 reads SGHTA; CDR2 reads FQGNSA. The CDR3 sequence: CASSTYRESYEQYF. In DNA, the CDR3 is TGTGCCAGCAGTACATACAGGGAGTCCTACGAGCAGTACTTC.

V and J are TRBV27 and TRBJ1-5, with D perhaps matching TRBD1 (5 bases). Germline V gives CDR1 MNHEY, CDR2 SMNVEV (reference sequence). Trimming stripped 4 bases from V and 4 bases from J, with 14 bases between. This CDR3 is built from 15 residues. DNA of the CDR3: TGTGCCAGCAGTTCTTCTACCAGGGCTAATCAGCCCCAGCATTTT. Its translation: CASSSSTRANQPQHF.

The gene calls are TRBV19 and TRBJ1-5; 10 nucleotides match TRBD1. There are 13 residues in the CDR3. The V gene end was trimmed by 5 bases and the J gene end by 5 bases; junction bases not matched to a gene: 0. From germline, CDR1 is LNHDA and CDR2 SQIVND (reference sequence). The CDR3 bases are TGTGCCAGTAGTGGGACAGGGGATCAGCCCCAGCATTTT. Its protein product is CASSGTGDQPQHF.